The 2 T cell receptor beta chains presented below share a single source sample, sequenced in a study of glioma-infiltrating T cells. The iRepertoire nested amplicon-rescue multiplex PCR amplified TCR alpha and beta CDR3s from RNA. TCRdb redid the calling of the multiplex PCR reads with MiXCR, one entry per CDR3 protein. The table records about 130,000 distinct CDR3 sequences, roughly 25% of them present only once. The specimen sequenced was glioma tissue, nonneoplastic brain tissue, or PBMCs (not recorded which). These receptors all stem from a human donor with low-grade glioma or glioblastoma, undergoing nonglioma brain surgery, or in good health (not recorded which).

This clonotype was recorded at least ten times. The DNA for the CDR3 is TGTGCCAGCAGTTTTGTGGCAAACTCCTACGAGCAGTACTTC. It specifies CASSFVANSYEQYF. The rearrangement links TRBV27 to TRBJ2-7; D unclear. The germline gives CDR1 MNHEY, CDR2 SMNVEV (reference sequence). V was trimmed by 3 bases and J by 0 bases, leaving 9 bases between them. The CDR3 is made up of 14 amino acids.

This clonotype showed up many times. A read error may be the cause here, since a much bigger clone is one base away. CDR3 in amino acids: CASSHNQVRIKGEPQHF. In DNA, the CDR3 is TGTGCCAGCAGTCATAATCAAGTACGGATCAAAGGGGAGCCCCAGCATTTT. V gene TRBV28 combines with J gene TRBJ1-5; the D gene is possibly TRBD1 (5 bases). The CDR3 spans 17 residues. The ends were cut back, 5 bases at V and 8 bases at J, with 25 bases in the middle. The germline CDR1 and CDR2 sequences are MDHEN and SYDVKM. Based on the CDR3 plus reference TRBV28 and TRBJ1-5, the full variable domain is DVKVTQSSRYLVKRTGEKVFLECVQDMDHENMFWYRQDPGLGLRLIYFSYDVKMKEKGDIPEGYSVSREKKERFSLILESASTNQTSMYLCASSHNQVRIKGEPQHFGDGTRLSIL.